The 18 T cell receptor beta chains below come from one sample, sequenced in a study of blood T cell repertoires in COVID-19. The protocol was immunoSEQ multiplex PCR, while the TCRdb copy is restricted to in-frame clones and leaves out a portion. The profile shows approximately 90,000 clones, over 70% of them singletons. What was sequenced was peripheral blood. These receptors originate from an elderly woman with active or convalescent COVID-19.

The chain links TRBV11-2 to TRBJ2-3; 8 bases fit TRBD2. The ends lost 7 bases at V and 1 base at J; junction bases unmatched: 7. The CDR3 length is 15 residues. CDR1 SGHAT and CDR2 FQNNGV come from the germline V gene. Here the CDR3 DNA reads TGTGCCAGCACCCGGGAGGGGACTGGCACAGATACGCAGTATTTT. It encodes CASTREGTGTDTQYF.

This clone was detected once. The J gene is TRBJ2-3, the V gene TRBV6-4, with D tentatively TRBD2 (6 bases). This CDR3 is 15 amino acids long. In germline, CDR1 is MRHNA, CDR2 SNTAGT. Trimming took 4 bases from V and 0 from J, leaving 11 bases between them. DNA for the CDR3: TGTGCCAGCAGTGCGGGGAGCGGGAGCACAGATACGCAGTATTTT. As protein: CASSAGSGSTDTQYF.

V usage is TRBV9 and J usage is TRBJ2-7, with TRBD2 matching 8 bases. Germline V lookup: CDR1 SGDLS, CDR2 YYNGEE. After removal of 2 bases from V and 0 bases from J, the junction contained 4 bases not matched to a gene. The CDR3 is 15 residues long. The CDR3 is CASSVFSGTSYEQYF. The CDR3 DNA sequence: TGTGCCAGCAGCGTCTTTAGCGGGACCTCCTACGAGCAGTACTTC.

CDR3 nucleotide sequence: TGTGCCATCAGTGAGTCAAGTGACAGGGGGGTCAGGGATACGCAGTATTTT. The encoded protein is CAISESSDRGVRDTQYF. This chain joins TRBV10-3 and TRBJ2-3; 9 positions match TRBD1. This CDR3 has 17 residues. J was trimmed by 6 bases and V by 0 bases; bases with no gene match: 10. Germline CDR1 is ENHRY and CDR2 is SYGVKD.

V usage is TRBV28 and J usage is TRBJ1-2; 8 bases agree with TRBD1. Germline trimming cut 11 bases from V and 3 bases from J; bases unmatched to any gene: 8. CDR3 size: 13 residues. CDR1 and CDR2 (germline): MDHEN, SYDVKM. CDR3: CAYQGALDYGYTF. The DNA of the CDR3 is TGTGCCTACCAGGGGGCGTTGGACTATGGCTACACCTTC.

V usage is TRBV7-3 and J usage is TRBJ1-1; 8 bases map to TRBD1. In germline, CDR1 is SGHTA, CDR2 FQGTGA. The CDR3 spans 15 residues. The V segment lost 2 bases and the J segment 0 bases; nucleotides outside the gene matches: 2. CDR3 in amino acids: CASSLQGAVNTEAFF. In nucleotides, the CDR3 is TGTGCCAGCAGCTTACAGGGGGCGGTGAACACTGAAGCTTTCTTT. The whole variable domain, filled in from reference TRBV7-3 and TRBJ1-1, reads GAGVSQTPSNKVTEKGKYVELRCDPISGHTALYWYRQSLGQGPEFLIYFQGTGAADDSGLPNDRFFAVRPEGSVSTLKIQRTERGDSAVYLCASSLQGAVNTEAFFGQGTRLTVV.

This sequence joins TRBV9 and TRBJ1-2; TRBD1 is a possible D gene (5 bases). Germline CDR1 reads SGDLS; CDR2 reads YYNGEE. The ends were cut back, 3 bases at V and 7 bases at J, with 16 bases in the middle. This CDR3 has 14 residues. The CDR3 loop is CASSARVLGGGYTF. For the CDR3, the DNA is TGTGCCAGCAGCGCCAGGGTTTTGGGCGGTGGCTACACCTTC.

This clone occurred once. This chain uses TRBV11-2 with TRBJ2-3, with 9 nucleotides matching TRBD2. The trim removed 5 bases at V and 4 bases at J, leaving 7 bases unmatched. From germline, CDR1 is SGHAT and CDR2 FQNNGV. CDR3 size: 15 residues. The CDR3 DNA follows: TGTGCCAGCAGCGCCGGTGCGGGAGGGCCAGATACGCAGTATTTT. This sequence encodes CASSAGAGGPDTQYF.

J is TRBJ2-1 and V is TRBV18; tentative D call: TRBD2 (6 bases). CDR3 length equals 13 residues. Trimming stripped 6 bases from V and 5 bases from J, with 11 bases between. In germline, CDR1 is KGHSH, CDR2 LQKENI. The CDR3 nucleotides read TGTGCCAGCTCCCGCGGGACCCACAATGAGCAGTTCTTC. As protein: CASSRGTHNEQFF.

J is TRBJ2-7 and V is TRBV7-9, with a possible D match to TRBD2 (6 bases). CDR3 length: 15 amino acids. From germline, CDR1 is SEHNR and CDR2 FQNEAQ (reference sequence). Trimming removed 5 bases at V and 0 bases at J, with 14 bases between. Here the CDR3 reads CASSRGTVSSYEQYF. The CDR3 DNA reads as TGTGCCAGCAGCCGGGGGACTGTTAGCTCCTACGAGCAGTACTTC.

The gene calls are TRBV5-1 and TRBJ1-3, with TRBD1 identical over 7 bases. Germline V gene sequence: CDR1 SGHRS, CDR2 YFSETQ. Germline trimming cut 4 bases from V and 2 bases from J; bases unmatched to any gene: 3. CDR3 length: 14 amino acids. CDR3 nucleotides: TGCGCCAGCAGCCCGGGACAGCCTGGAAACACCATATATTTT. This sequence encodes CASSPGQPGNTIYF.

This clone was counted a single time. The chain links TRBV28 to TRBJ2-4; 12 bases line up with TRBD2. V lost 5 bases, J lost 7 bases, and 12 bases stayed unmatched. Germline V lookup: CDR1 MDHEN, CDR2 SYDVKM. CDR3 length equals 17 residues. In DNA form, the CDR3 reads TGTGCCAGCAGTCCCCCCCGTCTAGCGGGAGGGCCGAACATTCAGTACTTC. Its translation: CASSPPRLAGGPNIQYF.

CDR3 nucleotides: TGTGCCTGGAGTTGGGGACAGACCCAAGAGACCCAGTACTTC. Residues: CAWSWGQTQETQYF. The J gene is TRBJ2-5, the V gene TRBV30; 7 bases are shared with TRBD1. Germline CDR1 GTSNPN, CDR2 SVGIG (reference sequence). V dropped 2 bases and J dropped 1; count of bases not matched to a gene: 4. The CDR3 extends over 14 amino acids.

The J gene is TRBJ2-3, the V gene TRBV29-1; D gene ambiguous. Germline V gene sequence: CDR1 SQVTM, CDR2 ANQGSEA. The length of the CDR3 is 12 residues. V lost 3 bases and J lost 0, with 4 bases in between. This CDR3 reads CSVDFSTDTQYF. In DNA form, the CDR3 reads TGCAGCGTTGACTTTAGCACAGATACGCAGTATTTT.

The CDR3 here is CASSPWNTEAFF. CDR3 sequence (DNA): TGTGCCAGCAGTCCCTGGAACACTGAAGCTTTCTTT. This rearrangement joins TRBV6-5 to TRBJ1-1; no definite D call. This CDR3 region has 12 residues. Per germline, CDR1 MNHEY and CDR2 SVGAGI. Trimming shortened V by 5 bases and J by 1 base, and 5 bases separated the two germline ends.

The CDR3 protein is CASSLPLSVYQETQYF. Written as DNA, the CDR3 is TGCGCCAGCAGCCTACCCCTTTCCGTGTACCAAGAGACCCAGTACTTC. The gene calls are TRBV5-1 and TRBJ2-5; no definite D call. V dropped 4 bases and J dropped 0 bases, with 16 bases sitting between them. The CDR3 is 16 amino acids. Per germline, CDR1 SGHRS and CDR2 YFSETQ.

This clone was seen just once. DNA for the CDR3: TGCGCCAGCAGCTTCAATACTCATGGCTACACCTTC. Protein sequence: CASSFNTHGYTF. V and J are TRBV5-1 and TRBJ1-2; D not resolved. With 2 bases removed from V and 6 bases from J, the gap between germline ends came to 8 bases. Germline V gene sequence: CDR1 SGHRS, CDR2 YFSETQ. The CDR3 is made up of 12 amino acids.

This clone showed up just a few times. The chain joins TRBV28 to TRBJ2-7, with 7 bases lining up with TRBD2. The CDR3 consists of 13 residues. Germline trimming cut 7 bases from V and 3 bases from J; bases unmatched to any gene: 6. Germline V lookup: CDR1 MDHEN, CDR2 SYDVKM. The CDR3 bases are TGTGCCAGCATCCCGGCGGGGGACTACGAGCAGTACTTC. Amino acids: CASIPAGDYEQYF. The full variable domain, completed using reference TRBV28 and TRBJ2-7, is DVKVTQSSRYLVKRTGEKVFLECVQDMDHENMFWYRQDPGLGLRLIYFSYDVKMKEKGDIPEGYSVSREKKERFSLILESASTNQTSMYLCASIPAGDYEQYFGPGTRLTVT.